This record looks at one T cell receptor (beta chain) sequence and its context. Its antigen remains unknown. This entry belongs to a study of cytomegalovirus exposure and HLA in healthy donors. Looking at the study overall: There were just under 400 genotyped donors. Of these, about 86% fell in the genetic ancestry cluster associated with self-reported Caucasian donors. Findings of the study overall: Rates of TCR association differed by HLA locus in a later analysis, with DRB1 highest and HLA-C lowest. In vitro data verified a few CMV-associated chains as specific for CMV antigens.

Trimming took off 2 bases at V and 4 bases at J, with 11 bases between the two ends. Looked up from germline, CDR1 is GTSNPN and CDR2 is SVGIG (reference sequence). CDR3 length equals 13 residues. The PCR used 60 Vbeta and 13 Jbeta primers. Only in-frame clones appear in the TCRdb table, and some are missing; sequencing was by immunoSEQ multiplex PCR. The table lists about 200,000 clones, 70% to 85% of them singletons. This TCR was recovered from a man aged 45-65 years in good health and CMV-seronegative. The rearrangement joins TRBV30 to TRBJ1-2; D is possibly TRBD1 (6 bases). Sequenced: PBMCs. This chain's CDR3 is CAWSFTGTYGYTF. The CDR3 DNA sequence: TGTGCCTGGAGTTTTACAGGGACCTATGGCTACACCTTC.